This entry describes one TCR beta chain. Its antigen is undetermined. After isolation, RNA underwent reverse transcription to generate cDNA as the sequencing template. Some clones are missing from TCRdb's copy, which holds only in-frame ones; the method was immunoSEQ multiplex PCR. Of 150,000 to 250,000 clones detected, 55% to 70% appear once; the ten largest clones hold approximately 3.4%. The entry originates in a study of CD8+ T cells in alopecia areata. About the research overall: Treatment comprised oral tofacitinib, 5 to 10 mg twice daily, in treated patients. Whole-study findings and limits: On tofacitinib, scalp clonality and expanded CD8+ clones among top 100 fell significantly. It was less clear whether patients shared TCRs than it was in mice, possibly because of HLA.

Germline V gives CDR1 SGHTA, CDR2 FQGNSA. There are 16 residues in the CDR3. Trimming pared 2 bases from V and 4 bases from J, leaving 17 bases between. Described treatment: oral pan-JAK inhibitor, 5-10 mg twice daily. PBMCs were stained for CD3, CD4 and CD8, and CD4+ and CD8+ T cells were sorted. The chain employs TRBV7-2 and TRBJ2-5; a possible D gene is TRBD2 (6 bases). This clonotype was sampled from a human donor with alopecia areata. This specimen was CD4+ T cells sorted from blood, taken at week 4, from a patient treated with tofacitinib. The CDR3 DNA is TGTGCCAGCAGCTTACGGCTAGCGCCTTCGGTAGAGACCCAGTACTTC. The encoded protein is CASSLRLAPSVETQYF.